One and the same sample provided the 32 T cell receptor beta chains below, sequenced in a study of cytomegalovirus exposure and HLA in healthy donors. The PCR ran on 60 Vbeta and 13 Jbeta primers. Method: immunoSEQ multiplex PCR; TCRdb's copy keeps in-frame clones and lacks some. The sample contains 150,000 to 200,000 clones, around 86% of which appear only once. The sequenced material came from PBMCs. The receptors stem from a woman aged 45 to 65 in good health and CMV-seropositive.

The chain couples TRBV5-4 to TRBJ2-3, with D tentatively TRBD1 (6 bases). The germline CDR1 and CDR2 sequences are SGHNT and YYREEE (reference sequence). This CDR3 contains 16 residues. The ends were cut back, 0 bases at V and 4 bases at J, with 15 bases in the middle. CDR3 DNA: TGTGCCAGCAGCTTGGGGGTCAGGGGATTTTCAGATACGCAGTATTTT. Translating gives CASSLGVRGFSDTQYF. Using reference TRBV5-4 and TRBJ2-3 for the parts outside the CDR3, the full variable domain is ETGVTQSPTHLIKTRGQQVTLRCSSQSGHNTVSWYQQALGQGPQFIFQYYREEENGRGNFPPRFSGLQFPNYSSELNVNALELDDSALYLCASSLGVRGFSDTQYFGPGTRLTVL.

The chain has TRBV12-5 and TRBJ2-5, with 15 bases matching TRBD2. Germline V gene data show CDR1 as LGHNT and CDR2 as FRNRAP. Trimming cost V 6 bases and J 2 bases; bases outside gene matches: 4. The CDR3 is made up of 16 amino acids. The CDR3 sequence: CASGWTSGGVQETQYF. The CDR3 bases are TGTGCTAGTGGATGGACTAGCGGGGGGGTGCAAGAGACCCAGTACTTC.

The J gene is TRBJ2-7, the V gene TRBV7-2; D is ambiguous. This CDR3 contains 13 residues. Trimming shortened V by 0 bases and J by 6 bases, and 9 bases separated the two germline ends. From germline, CDR1 is SGHTA and CDR2 FQGNSA. The DNA for the CDR3 is TGTGCCAGCAGCTTAGCAATGAGTAGCGAGCAGTACTTC. This encodes CASSLAMSSEQYF.

This clone has just a few counts. The chain employs TRBV4-1 and TRBJ2-3; 7 bases agree with TRBD1. Germline assignment: CDR1 MGHRA and CDR2 YSYEKL. The length of the CDR3 is 15 residues. V was clipped by 8 bases and J by 1 base; unmatched bases: 9. DNA for the CDR3: TGCGCCAGCGCCGAAGGGGGCCGGGGCACAGATACGCAGTATTTT. Encoded protein: CASAEGGRGTDTQYF.

This rearrangement joins TRBV28 to TRBJ1-5; 8 nucleotides agree with TRBD1. The V segment lost 6 bases and the J segment 3 bases; nucleotides outside the gene matches: 10. The germline CDR1 and CDR2 sequences are MDHEN and SYDVKM. This CDR3 spans 16 amino acids. CDR3: CASRSPGQVINQPQHF. CDR3 in DNA: TGTGCCAGCAGGTCTCCGGGACAGGTAATCAATCAGCCCCAGCATTTT.

This chain uses TRBV12-2 with TRBJ2-2; the table gives TRBD2 as D, unverified against the DNA. TRBV12-2 is noted as a pseudogene. CDR3 length: 19 amino acids. The CDR3 sequence is CASRDRDLLRAKNTGELFF. DNA of the CDR3: TGTGCAAGTCGGGACCGGGATCTCCTTAGGGCGAAGAACACCGGGGAGCTGTTTTTT.

The CDR3, as DNA: TGTGCCAGCAGCTTCTCGGTAGCGGGAGAGACAGATACGCAGTATTTT. Protein: CASSFSVAGETDTQYF. The rearrangement joins TRBV5-6 to TRBJ2-3; 9 bases align to TRBD2. Germline V gene sequence: CDR1 SGHDT, CDR2 YYEEEE. The CDR3 totals 16 residues. V shed 2 bases and J 3 bases; nucleotides not matched to a gene: 7. Drawing the rest from reference TRBV5-6 and TRBJ2-3, the complete variable domain is DAGVTQSPTHLIKTRGQQVTLRCSPKSGHDTVSWYQQALGQGPQFIFQYYEEEERQRGNFPDRFSGHQFPNYSSELNVNALLLGDSALYLCASSFSVAGETDTQYFGPGTRLTVL.

The rearrangement uses TRBV5-1 and TRBJ1-2; TRBD1 matches 7 bases. Germline-derived CDR1 and CDR2 are SGHRS and YFSETQ. V trimming: 4 bases; J trimming: 2 bases; junction bases outside the gene matches: 8. The length of the CDR3 is 15 residues. In DNA form, the CDR3 reads TGCGCCAGCAGCCGGTCCGGGACAGAGAACTATGGCTACACCTTC. Translating gives CASSRSGTENYGYTF.

The chain combines TRBV9 with TRBJ2-1; D remains ambiguous. Trimming pared 0 bases from V and 10 bases from J, leaving 11 bases between. Looked up from germline, CDR1 is SGDLS and CDR2 is YYNGEE. This CDR3 region has 13 residues. The chain's CDR3 is CASSVDAADEQFF. DNA for the CDR3: TGTGCCAGCAGCGTAGACGCGGCAGACGAGCAGTTCTTC. Based on the CDR3 plus reference TRBV9 and TRBJ2-1, the full variable domain is DSGVTQTPKHLITATGQRVTLRCSPRSGDLSVYWYQQSLDQGLQFLIQYYNGEERAKGNILERFSAQQFPDLHSELNLSSLELGDSALYFCASSVDAADEQFFGPGTRLTVL.

V is TRBV7-2 and J is TRBJ2-3, with 7 bases lining up with TRBD2. Looked up from germline, CDR1 is SGHTA and CDR2 is FQGNSA. The CDR3 sequence is 15 residues long. V lost 0 bases and J lost 3; bases outside the gene matches: 3. CDR3 protein: CASSLAPAGTDTQYF. The CDR3 DNA follows: TGTGCCAGCAGCTTAGCGCCAGCGGGGACAGATACGCAGTATTTT.

The J gene is TRBJ2-5, the V gene TRBV7-6, with TRBD2 matching 8 bases. With 1 base clipped from V and 2 bases from J, the junction kept 9 bases outside the gene matches. The CDR3 is made up of 17 amino acids. Germline CDR1 reads SGHVS; CDR2 reads FNYEAQ. The CDR3 protein is CASSLDGRAALQETQYF. CDR3 coding DNA: TGTGCCAGCAGCTTAGACGGGAGGGCCGCCCTACAAGAGACCCAGTACTTC.

The chain joins TRBV9 to TRBJ1-2; 10 positions match TRBD1. J gave up 4 bases and V 0 bases, and 3 bases lay outside the gene matches. CDR3 length: 15 residues. In germline, CDR1 is SGDLS, CDR2 YYNGEE. In DNA, the CDR3 is TGTGCCAGCAGCGTAGGGACAGGGGGAGTCTATGGCTACACCTTC. This sequence encodes CASSVGTGGVYGYTF.

The chain couples TRBV29-1 to TRBJ2-1; D perhaps matches TRBD2 (6 bases). V was clipped by 2 bases and J by 7 bases, with 18 bases between them. The CDR3 is made up of 15 amino acids. Germline-derived CDR1 and CDR2 are SQVTM and ANQGSEA. This chain's CDR3 is CSVERDAGTGNEQFF. The CDR3 DNA reads TGCAGCGTTGAAAGAGATGCGGGAACGGGGAATGAGCAGTTCTTC.

This clone came up once. The chain employs TRBV7-8 and TRBJ2-3; 11 bases line up with TRBD2. The trim removed 5 bases at V and 4 bases at J, leaving 5 bases unmatched. The CDR3 length is 15 residues. Germline V gives CDR1 SGHVS, CDR2 FQNEAQ. CDR3 loop: CASSSYSGRADTQYF. The CDR3 nucleotides read TGTGCCAGCAGCAGTTATAGCGGGAGGGCAGATACGCAGTATTTT.

V gene TRBV27 combines with J gene TRBJ2-3; 8 bases line up with TRBD1. Germline CDR1 and CDR2: MNHEY and SMNVEV (reference sequence). CDR3 length equals 14 residues. V lost 5 bases to trimming and J lost 4 bases; unmatched junction nucleotides: 5. CDR3 residues: CASSPGQGADTQYF. The CDR3 coding sequence is TGTGCCAGCAGTCCTGGACAGGGTGCAGATACGCAGTATTTT.

The chain uses TRBV6-6 and TRBJ2-7; 8 positions agree with TRBD1. V shed 2 bases and J 4 bases; nucleotides not matched to a gene: 4. There are 14 residues in the CDR3. Germline V gene sequence: CDR1 MNHNY, CDR2 SVGAGI (reference sequence). The DNA for the CDR3 is TGTGCCAGCAGTTACCGCGGACAGGGATACGAGCAGTACTTC. Amino acids: CASSYRGQGYEQYF.

This clone has only a few counts. The V call is TRBV6-5, the J call TRBJ1-1, with a weak D call TRBD1 (5 bases). Germline CDR1 is MNHEY and CDR2 is SVGAGI. Trimming left V 6 bases short and J 1 base short, with 9 bases between. The CDR3 extends over 13 amino acids. CDR3 sequence: CASSYGQNTEAFF. The CDR3 bases are TGTGCCAGCAGCTACGGACAGAACACTGAAGCTTTCTTT.

The gene calls are TRBV9 and TRBJ2-3; 9 bases align to TRBD2. The CDR3 sequence is 14 residues long. The germline gives CDR1 SGDLS, CDR2 YYNGEE. Trimming at V came to 4 bases and at J to 6 bases, leaving 6 bases not matched to a gene. This chain's CDR3 is CASSSSGTSDTQYF. The CDR3 coding sequence is TGTGCCAGCAGCTCAAGTGGGACTAGCGATACGCAGTATTTT. The variable domain in full, with the rest retrieved from reference TRBV9 and TRBJ2-3, is DSGVTQTPKHLITATGQRVTLRCSPRSGDLSVYWYQQSLDQGLQFLIQYYNGEERAKGNILERFSAQQFPDLHSELNLSSLELGDSALYFCASSSSGTSDTQYFGPGTRLTVL.

The V and J genes are TRBV19 and TRBJ1-2; 8 nucleotides match TRBD1. The CDR3 extends over 16 amino acids. Germline loops: CDR1 LNHDA, CDR2 SQIVND (reference sequence). V shed 7 bases, J shed 1 base, and the junction held 11 bases outside the gene matches. The CDR3 loop is CASTSGGDRYNYGYTF. The CDR3 coding sequence is TGTGCCAGTACCTCAGGTGGGGACAGGTATAACTATGGCTACACCTTC.

This clone was counted once. The chain carries TRBV30 and TRBJ2-3; a weak D match, TRBD2 (6 bases). CDR3 length: 15 amino acids. Looked up from germline, CDR1 is GTSNPN and CDR2 is SVGIG (reference sequence). The V gene lost 1 base and the J gene lost 7 bases, with 18 bases spanning the gap. The CDR3 nucleotides are TGTGCCTGGAGTGCGACTGGGGGGAGTTACCATACGCAGTATTTT. It codes for CAWSATGGSYHTQYF.

This clone has a single count. This same CDR3 is encoded by further DNA sequences in the sample. The chain recombines TRBV5-4 with TRBJ2-3, with TRBD2 matching over 7 bases. This CDR3 contains 15 residues. Unmatched junction bases numbered 1, after V lost 0 bases and J lost 0 bases. CDR1 SGHNT and CDR2 YYREEE come from the germline V gene (reference sequence). CDR3 sequence (DNA): TGTGCCAGCAGCTTGGGACTAGCCAGCACAGATACGCAGTATTTT. Its translation is CASSLGLASTDTQYF.

This rearrangement joins TRBV2 to TRBJ1-1; D perhaps matches TRBD1 (6 bases). Germline V lookup: CDR1 SNHLY, CDR2 FYNNEI. Trimming cost V 6 bases and J 11 bases, with 16 bases left between them. CDR3 length: 12 amino acids. CDR3 sequence reads: CASRSQGWDAFF. CDR3 nucleotides: TGTGCCAGCAGGTCACAGGGTTGGGACGCTTTCTTT. Full variable domain (missing parts from reference TRBV2 and TRBJ1-1): EPEVTQTPSHQVTQMGQEVILRCVPISNHLYFYWYRQILGQKVEFLVSFYNNEISEKSEIFDDQFSVERPDGSNFTLKIRSTKLEDSAMYFCASRSQGWDAFFGQGTRLTVV.

V gene TRBV5-6 combines with J gene TRBJ2-3; D unresolved. From germline, CDR1 is SGHDT and CDR2 YYEEEE. Deletions cut 4 bases from V and 2 bases from J, with 5 bases between. The CDR3 has 12 residues. The CDR3 nucleotides read TGTGCCAGCAGCCTATACACAGATACGCAGTATTTT. Translated, it gives CASSLYTDTQYF.

This clone appeared a single time. V and J are TRBV5-4 and TRBJ2-2; 10 bases are a match to TRBD2. This CDR3 has 17 amino acids. The V and J ends lost 1 base and 8 bases, in that order; junction bases with no gene match: 11. The V gene's germline CDR1 is SGHNT and CDR2 YYREEE (reference sequence). The CDR3 DNA follows: TGTGCCAGCAGCTTGTCGCTAGCGGGGGCCCATTCGGGGGAGCTGTTTTTT. It yields the protein CASSLSLAGAHSGELFF.

This chain joins TRBV10-2 and TRBJ2-5; tentative D call: TRBD1 (5 bases). Germline V lookup: CDR1 WSHSY, CDR2 SAAADI. CDR3 length: 14 amino acids. Trimming removed 5 bases at V and 4 bases at J, with 14 bases between. This chain's CDR3 is CASSPGSRRETQYF. The CDR3 region has the DNA TGCGCCAGCAGTCCAGGGTCCCGCAGAGAGACCCAGTACTTC.

V usage is TRBV6-5 and J usage is TRBJ1-2, with TRBD1 matching 7 bases. This CDR3 comprises 15 residues. Germline V CDR1 and CDR2: MNHEY, SVGAGI. The V segment lost 0 bases and the J segment 4 bases; nucleotides outside the gene matches: 5. In DNA, the CDR3 is TGTGCCAGCAGTTACTCAGGGGGCACTGGCTATGGCTACACCTTC. Amino acids: CASSYSGGTGYGYTF.

Only a few counts were recorded for this clone. The rearrangement joins TRBV7-9 to TRBJ2-7; 7 bases agree with TRBD2. Trimming removed 1 base from V and 0 bases from J; junction bases left unmatched: 6. This CDR3 has 16 amino acids. Germline-derived CDR1 and CDR2 are SEHNR and FQNEAQ (reference sequence). This CDR3 is CASSLGGTTYSYEQYF. For the CDR3, the DNA is TGTGCCAGCAGCTTAGGGGGGACTACCTACTCCTACGAGCAGTACTTC.

The chain carries TRBV5-8 and TRBJ2-7; 8 bases match TRBD1. The CDR3 contains 15 residues. CDR1 SGHTS and CDR2 YDEGEE come from the germline V gene. V gave up 4 bases and J gave up 7 bases; unmatched junction bases: 13. CDR3 loop: CASSQMTDRGQEQYF. The CDR3 DNA sequence: TGTGCCAGCAGCCAGATGACAGACAGGGGTCAAGAGCAGTACTTC.

V and J are TRBV15 and TRBJ1-2, with 7 bases matching TRBD1. Germline trimming cut 0 bases from V and 8 bases from J; bases unmatched to any gene: 6. The CDR3 consists of 14 residues. Per the germline V gene, CDR1 is LNHNV and CDR2 is YYDKDF (reference sequence). DNA of the CDR3: TGTGCCACCAGCAGAGATGTGACAGGGTTAGGCTACACCTTC. This translates into CATSRDVTGLGYTF.

In its sample, this clone was seen once. This sequence joins TRBV15 and TRBJ1-2, with unresolved D. The CDR3 totals 15 residues. The V gene's germline CDR1 is LNHNV and CDR2 YYDKDF (reference sequence). Trimming cost V 0 bases and J 8 bases, with 16 bases left between them. The CDR3 coding sequence is TGTGCCACCAGCAGAGATCGGCGGTCGGAGCTGGGCTACACCTTC. This translates into CATSRDRRSELGYTF.

CDR3 coding DNA: TGTGCCATCAGTGTTACTAGCGGGGGCCCAATGACATACAATGAGCAGTTCTTC. The encoded protein is CAISVTSGGPMTYNEQFF. This chain joins TRBV10-3 and TRBJ2-1; 11 bases align to TRBD2. This CDR3 is 18 amino acids long. Losses at the gene ends were 4 bases for V and 4 bases for J; bases not matched to a gene: 12. Germline lookup yields CDR1 ENHRY and CDR2 SYGVKD.

This sequence joins TRBV2 and TRBJ2-5; D not certain. Per the germline V gene, CDR1 is SNHLY and CDR2 is FYNNEI. With 8 bases removed from V and 2 bases from J, the gap between germline ends came to 18 bases. CDR3 length: 15 residues. The CDR3 reads CASPKVTALQETQYF. In DNA form, the CDR3 reads TGTGCCAGCCCAAAGGTTACAGCCCTGCAAGAGACCCAGTACTTC. Based on the CDR3 plus reference TRBV2 and TRBJ2-5, the full variable domain is EPEVTQTPSHQVTQMGQEVILRCVPISNHLYFYWYRQILGQKVEFLVSFYNNEISEKSEIFDDQFSVERPDGSNFTLKIRSTKLEDSAMYFCASPKVTALQETQYFGPGTRLLVL.